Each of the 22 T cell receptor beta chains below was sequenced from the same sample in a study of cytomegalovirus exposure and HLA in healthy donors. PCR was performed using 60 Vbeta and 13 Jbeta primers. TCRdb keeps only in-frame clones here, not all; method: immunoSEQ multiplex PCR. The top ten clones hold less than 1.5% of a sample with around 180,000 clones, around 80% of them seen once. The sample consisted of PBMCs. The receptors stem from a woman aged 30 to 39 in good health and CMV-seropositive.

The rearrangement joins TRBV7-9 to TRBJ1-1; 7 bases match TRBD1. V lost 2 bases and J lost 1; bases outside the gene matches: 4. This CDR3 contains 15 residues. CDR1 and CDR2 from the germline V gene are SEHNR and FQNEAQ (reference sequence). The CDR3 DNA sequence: TGTGCCAGCAGCTTATCTAAGGGGGCGAACACTGAAGCTTTCTTT. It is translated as CASSLSKGANTEAFF.

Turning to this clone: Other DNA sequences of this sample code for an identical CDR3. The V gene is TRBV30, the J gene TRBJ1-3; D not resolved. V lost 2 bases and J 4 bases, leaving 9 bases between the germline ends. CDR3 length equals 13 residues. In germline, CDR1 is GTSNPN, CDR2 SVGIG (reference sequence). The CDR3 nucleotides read TGTGCCTGGAGTCTAACGGGAGGAAACACCATATATTTT. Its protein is CAWSLTGGNTIYF.

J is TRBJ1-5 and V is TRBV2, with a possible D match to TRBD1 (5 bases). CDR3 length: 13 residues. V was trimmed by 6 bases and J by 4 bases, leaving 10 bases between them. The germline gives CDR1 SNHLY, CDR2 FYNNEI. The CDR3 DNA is TGTGCCAGCAGGGACGGGGGGAATCAGCCCCAGCATTTT. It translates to CASRDGGNQPQHF. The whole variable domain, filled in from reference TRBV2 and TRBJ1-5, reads EPEVTQTPSHQVTQMGQEVILRCVPISNHLYFYWYRQILGQKVEFLVSFYNNEISEKSEIFDDQFSVERPDGSNFTLKIRSTKLEDSAMYFCASRDGGNQPQHFGDGTRLSIL.

The chain's CDR3 is CASSFRDTGELFF. CDR3 coding DNA: TGCGCCAGCAGCTTTCGGGACACCGGGGAGCTGTTTTTT. J is TRBJ2-2 and V is TRBV5-1; D uncertain. The CDR3 contains 13 residues. Germline CDR1 and CDR2: SGHRS and YFSETQ. Trimming shortened V by 2 bases and J by 3 bases, and 5 bases separated the two germline ends.

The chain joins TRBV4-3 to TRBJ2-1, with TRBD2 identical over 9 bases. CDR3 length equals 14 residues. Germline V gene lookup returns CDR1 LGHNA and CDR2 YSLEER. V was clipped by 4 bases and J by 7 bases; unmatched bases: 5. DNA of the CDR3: TGCGCCAGCAGCCCGGGACTAGCTGGGAATGAGCAGTTCTTC. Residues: CASSPGLAGNEQFF.

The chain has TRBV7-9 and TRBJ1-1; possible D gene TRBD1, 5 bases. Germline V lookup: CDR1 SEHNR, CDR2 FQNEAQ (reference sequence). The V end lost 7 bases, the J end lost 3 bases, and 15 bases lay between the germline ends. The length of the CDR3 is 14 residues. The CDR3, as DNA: TGTGCCAGCACCTTCCCAGGGAGGGACACTGAAGCTTTCTTT. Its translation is CASTFPGRDTEAFF. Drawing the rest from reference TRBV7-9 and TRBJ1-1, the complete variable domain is DTGVSQNPRHKITKRGQNVTFRCDPISEHNRLYWYRQTLGQGPEFLTYFQNEAQLEKSRLLSDRFSAERPKGSFSTLEIQRTEQGDSAMYLCASTFPGRDTEAFFGQGTRLTVV.

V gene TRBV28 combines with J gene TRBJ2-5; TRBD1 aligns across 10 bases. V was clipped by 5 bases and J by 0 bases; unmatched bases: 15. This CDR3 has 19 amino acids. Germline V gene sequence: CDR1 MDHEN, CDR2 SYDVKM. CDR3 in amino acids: CASSHRPGQGLGYQETQYF. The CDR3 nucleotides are TGTGCCAGCAGTCATAGACCGGGACAGGGGTTGGGGTACCAAGAGACCCAGTACTTC.

CDR3 in amino acids: CAWTRMGLAGVETQYF. The CDR3 DNA is TGTGCCTGGACCCGAATGGGACTAGCGGGAGTAGAGACCCAGTACTTC. This chain links TRBV30 with TRBJ2-5, with 14 bases that match TRBD2. This CDR3 contains 16 residues. Unmatched junction bases numbered 8, after V lost 4 bases and J lost 4 bases. Per the germline V gene, CDR1 is GTSNPN and CDR2 is SVGIG (reference sequence).

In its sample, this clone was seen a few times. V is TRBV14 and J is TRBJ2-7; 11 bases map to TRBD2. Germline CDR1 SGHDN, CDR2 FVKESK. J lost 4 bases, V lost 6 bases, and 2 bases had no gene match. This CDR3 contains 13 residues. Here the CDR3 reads CASRTSGTYEQYF. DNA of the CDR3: TGTGCCAGCAGGACTAGCGGGACTTACGAGCAGTACTTC.

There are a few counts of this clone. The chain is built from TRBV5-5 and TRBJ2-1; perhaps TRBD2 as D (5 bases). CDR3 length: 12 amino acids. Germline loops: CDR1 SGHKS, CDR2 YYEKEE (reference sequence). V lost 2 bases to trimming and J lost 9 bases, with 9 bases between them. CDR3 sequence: CASSFHEGEQFF. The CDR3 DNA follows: TGTGCCAGCAGCTTCCACGAGGGTGAGCAGTTCTTC.

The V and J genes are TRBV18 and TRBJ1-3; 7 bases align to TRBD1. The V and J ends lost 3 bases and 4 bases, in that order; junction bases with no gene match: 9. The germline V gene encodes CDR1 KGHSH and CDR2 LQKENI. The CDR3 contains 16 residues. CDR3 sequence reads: CASSPKQGMRGNTIYF. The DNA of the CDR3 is TGTGCCAGCTCACCTAAACAGGGGATGAGAGGAAACACCATATATTTT.

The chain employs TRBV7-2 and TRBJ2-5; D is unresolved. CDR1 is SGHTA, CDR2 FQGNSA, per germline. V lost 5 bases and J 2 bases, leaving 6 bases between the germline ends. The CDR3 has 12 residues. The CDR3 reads CASSREQETQYF. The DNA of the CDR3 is TGTGCCAGCAGCCGAGAACAAGAGACCCAGTACTTC.

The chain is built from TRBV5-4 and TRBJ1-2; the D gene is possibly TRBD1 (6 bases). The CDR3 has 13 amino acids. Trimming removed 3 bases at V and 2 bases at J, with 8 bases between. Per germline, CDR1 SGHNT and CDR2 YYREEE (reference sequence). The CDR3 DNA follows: TGTGCCAGCAGCTCAACAGGGAACTATGGCTACACCTTC. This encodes CASSSTGNYGYTF.

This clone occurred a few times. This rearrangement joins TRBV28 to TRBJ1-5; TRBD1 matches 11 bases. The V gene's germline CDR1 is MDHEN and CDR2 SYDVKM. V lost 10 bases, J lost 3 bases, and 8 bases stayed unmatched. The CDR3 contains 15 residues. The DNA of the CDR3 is TGTGCCACCACCGGGACAGGGGGTAACAATCAGCCCCAGCATTTT. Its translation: CATTGTGGNNQPQHF.

The CDR3 sequence is CASSVQGSYNEQFF. The CDR3 DNA sequence: TGTGCCAGCAGTGTACAGGGTTCCTACAATGAGCAGTTCTTC. V gene TRBV28 combines with J gene TRBJ2-1, with a tentative D call TRBD1 (6 bases). The CDR3 sequence is 14 residues long. Germline loops: CDR1 MDHEN, CDR2 SYDVKM. V gave up 5 bases and J gave up 1 base, with 9 bases separating them.

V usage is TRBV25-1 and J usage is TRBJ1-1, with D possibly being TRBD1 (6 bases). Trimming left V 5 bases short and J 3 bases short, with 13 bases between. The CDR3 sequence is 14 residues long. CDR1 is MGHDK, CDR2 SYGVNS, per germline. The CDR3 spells CASSLGAPDTEAFF. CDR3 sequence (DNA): TGTGCCAGCAGTCTGGGGGCGCCGGACACTGAAGCTTTCTTT.

CDR3 coding DNA: TGCGCCAGCAGTCAATACGGGGCGACTAGAGCGGGAGGAGAAGATGAGCAGTTCTTC. Its translation is CASSQYGATRAGGEDEQFF. The chain is built from TRBV23-1 and TRBJ2-1; TRBD2 matches 9 bases. TRBV23-1 is sorted into the ORF group, with uncertain function. The CDR3 loop spans 19 amino acids. The trim removed 1 base at V and 8 bases at J, leaving 18 bases unmatched.

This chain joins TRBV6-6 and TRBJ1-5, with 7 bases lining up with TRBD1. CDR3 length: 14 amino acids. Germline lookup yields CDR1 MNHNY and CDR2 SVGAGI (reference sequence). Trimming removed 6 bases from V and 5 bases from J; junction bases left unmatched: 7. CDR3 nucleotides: TGTGCCAGCAGCGAGACAGGGACTGATCAGCCCCAGCATTTT. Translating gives CASSETGTDQPQHF.

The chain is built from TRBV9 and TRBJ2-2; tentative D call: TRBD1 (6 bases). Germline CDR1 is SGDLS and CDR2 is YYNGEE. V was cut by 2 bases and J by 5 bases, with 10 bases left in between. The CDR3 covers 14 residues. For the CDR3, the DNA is TGTGCCAGCAGCGTCCAGGGACATACCGGGGAGCTGTTTTTT. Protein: CASSVQGHTGELFF.

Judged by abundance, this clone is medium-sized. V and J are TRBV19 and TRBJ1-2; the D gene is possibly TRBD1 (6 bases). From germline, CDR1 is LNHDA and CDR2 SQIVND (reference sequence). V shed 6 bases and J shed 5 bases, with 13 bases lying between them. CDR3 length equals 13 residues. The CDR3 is CASRTGKGYGYTF. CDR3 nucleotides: TGTGCCAGTAGAACAGGGAAGGGGTATGGCTACACCTTC.

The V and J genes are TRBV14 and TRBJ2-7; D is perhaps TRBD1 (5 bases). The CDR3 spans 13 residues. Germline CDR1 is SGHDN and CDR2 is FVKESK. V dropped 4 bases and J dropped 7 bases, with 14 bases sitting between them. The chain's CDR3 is CASSRYRLLEQYF. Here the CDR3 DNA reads TGTGCCAGCAGCCGTTACAGGCTCTTAGAGCAGTACTTC.

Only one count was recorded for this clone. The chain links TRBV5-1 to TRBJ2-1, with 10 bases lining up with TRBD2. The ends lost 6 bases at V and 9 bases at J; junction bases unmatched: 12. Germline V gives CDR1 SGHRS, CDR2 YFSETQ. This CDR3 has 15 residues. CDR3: CASTQGPSGSSEQFF. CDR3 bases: TGCGCCAGCACCCAAGGGCCTAGCGGGAGTAGTGAGCAGTTCTTC.